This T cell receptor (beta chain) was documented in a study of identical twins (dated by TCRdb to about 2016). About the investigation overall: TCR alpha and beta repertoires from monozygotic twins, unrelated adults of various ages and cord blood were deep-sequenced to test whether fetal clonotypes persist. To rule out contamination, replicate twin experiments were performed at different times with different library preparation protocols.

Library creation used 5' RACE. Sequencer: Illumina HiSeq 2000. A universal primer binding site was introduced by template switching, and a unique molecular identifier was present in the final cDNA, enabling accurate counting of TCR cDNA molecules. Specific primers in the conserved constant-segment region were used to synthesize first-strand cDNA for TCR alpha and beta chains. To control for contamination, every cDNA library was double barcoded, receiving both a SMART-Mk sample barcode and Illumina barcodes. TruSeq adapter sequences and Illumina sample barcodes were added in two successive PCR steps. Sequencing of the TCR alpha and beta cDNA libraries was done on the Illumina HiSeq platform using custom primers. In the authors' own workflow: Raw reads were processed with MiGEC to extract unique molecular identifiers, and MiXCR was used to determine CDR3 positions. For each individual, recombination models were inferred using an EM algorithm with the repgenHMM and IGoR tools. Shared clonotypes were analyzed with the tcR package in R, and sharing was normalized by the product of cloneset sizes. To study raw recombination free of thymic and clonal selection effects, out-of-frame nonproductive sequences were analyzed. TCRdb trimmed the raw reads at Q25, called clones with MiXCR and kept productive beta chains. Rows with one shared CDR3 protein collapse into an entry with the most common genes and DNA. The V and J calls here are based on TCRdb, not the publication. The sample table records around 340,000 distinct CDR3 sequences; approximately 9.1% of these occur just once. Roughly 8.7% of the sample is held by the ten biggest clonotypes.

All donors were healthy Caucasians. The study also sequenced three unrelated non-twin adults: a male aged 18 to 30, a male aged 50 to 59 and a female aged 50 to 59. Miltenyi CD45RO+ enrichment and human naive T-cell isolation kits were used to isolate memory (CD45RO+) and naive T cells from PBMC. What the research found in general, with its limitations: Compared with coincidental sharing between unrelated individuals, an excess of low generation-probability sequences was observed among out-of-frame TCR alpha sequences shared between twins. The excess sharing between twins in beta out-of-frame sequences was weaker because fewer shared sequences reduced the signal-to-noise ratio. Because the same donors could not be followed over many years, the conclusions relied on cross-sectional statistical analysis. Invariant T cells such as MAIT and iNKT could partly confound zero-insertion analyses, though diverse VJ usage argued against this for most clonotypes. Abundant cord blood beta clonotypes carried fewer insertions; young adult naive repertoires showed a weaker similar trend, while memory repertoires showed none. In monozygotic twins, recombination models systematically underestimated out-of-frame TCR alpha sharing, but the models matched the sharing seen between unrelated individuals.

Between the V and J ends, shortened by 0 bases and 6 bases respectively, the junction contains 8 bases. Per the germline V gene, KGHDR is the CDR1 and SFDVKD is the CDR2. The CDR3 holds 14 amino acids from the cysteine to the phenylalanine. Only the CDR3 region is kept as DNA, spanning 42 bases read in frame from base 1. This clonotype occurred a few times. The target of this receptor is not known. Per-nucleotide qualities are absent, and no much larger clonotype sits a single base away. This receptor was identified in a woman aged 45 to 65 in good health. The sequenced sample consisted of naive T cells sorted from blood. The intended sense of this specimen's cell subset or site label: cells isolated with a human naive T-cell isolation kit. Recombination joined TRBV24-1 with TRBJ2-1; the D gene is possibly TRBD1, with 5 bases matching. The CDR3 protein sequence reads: CATSDLRQFNEQFF. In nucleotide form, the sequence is TGTGCCACCAGTGATTTGCGACAGTTCAATGAGCAGTTCTTC.